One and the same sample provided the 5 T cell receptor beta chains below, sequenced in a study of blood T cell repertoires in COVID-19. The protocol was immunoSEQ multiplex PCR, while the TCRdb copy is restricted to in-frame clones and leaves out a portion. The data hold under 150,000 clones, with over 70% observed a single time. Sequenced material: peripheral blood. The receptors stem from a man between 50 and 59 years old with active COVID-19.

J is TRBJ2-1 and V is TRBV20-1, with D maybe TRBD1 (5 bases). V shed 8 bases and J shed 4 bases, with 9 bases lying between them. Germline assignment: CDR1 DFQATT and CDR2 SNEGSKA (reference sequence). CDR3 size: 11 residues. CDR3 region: CSTDSYNEQFF. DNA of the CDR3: TGCAGTACCGACAGTTACAATGAGCAGTTCTTC.

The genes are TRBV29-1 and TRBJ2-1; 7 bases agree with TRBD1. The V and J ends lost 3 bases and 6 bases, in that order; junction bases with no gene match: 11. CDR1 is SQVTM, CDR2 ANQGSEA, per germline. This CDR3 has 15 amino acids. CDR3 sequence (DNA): TGCAGCGTTGAGTCTCGACAGGGTAACCCCAATGAGCAGTTCTTC. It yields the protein CSVESRQGNPNEQFF.

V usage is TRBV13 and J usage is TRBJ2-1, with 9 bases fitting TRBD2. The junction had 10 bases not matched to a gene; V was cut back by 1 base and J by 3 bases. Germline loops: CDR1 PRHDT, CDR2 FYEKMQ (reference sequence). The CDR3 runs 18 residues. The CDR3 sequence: CASSLAGRGGLSYNEQFF. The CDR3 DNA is TGTGCCAGCAGCTTAGCTGGGCGGGGGGGCCTAAGCTACAATGAGCAGTTCTTC.

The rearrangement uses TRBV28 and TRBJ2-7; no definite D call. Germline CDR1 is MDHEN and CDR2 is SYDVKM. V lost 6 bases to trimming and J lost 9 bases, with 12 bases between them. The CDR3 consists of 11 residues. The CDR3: CASSRTVPQYF. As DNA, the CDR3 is TGTGCCAGCAGCCGTACGGTACCGCAGTACTTC.

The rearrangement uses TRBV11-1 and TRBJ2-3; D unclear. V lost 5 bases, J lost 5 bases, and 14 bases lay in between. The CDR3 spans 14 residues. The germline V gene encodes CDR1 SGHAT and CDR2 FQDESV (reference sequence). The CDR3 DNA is TGTGCCAGCAGCACCGGGTCCCTGGGAGATACGCAGTATTTT. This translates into CASSTGSLGDTQYF.